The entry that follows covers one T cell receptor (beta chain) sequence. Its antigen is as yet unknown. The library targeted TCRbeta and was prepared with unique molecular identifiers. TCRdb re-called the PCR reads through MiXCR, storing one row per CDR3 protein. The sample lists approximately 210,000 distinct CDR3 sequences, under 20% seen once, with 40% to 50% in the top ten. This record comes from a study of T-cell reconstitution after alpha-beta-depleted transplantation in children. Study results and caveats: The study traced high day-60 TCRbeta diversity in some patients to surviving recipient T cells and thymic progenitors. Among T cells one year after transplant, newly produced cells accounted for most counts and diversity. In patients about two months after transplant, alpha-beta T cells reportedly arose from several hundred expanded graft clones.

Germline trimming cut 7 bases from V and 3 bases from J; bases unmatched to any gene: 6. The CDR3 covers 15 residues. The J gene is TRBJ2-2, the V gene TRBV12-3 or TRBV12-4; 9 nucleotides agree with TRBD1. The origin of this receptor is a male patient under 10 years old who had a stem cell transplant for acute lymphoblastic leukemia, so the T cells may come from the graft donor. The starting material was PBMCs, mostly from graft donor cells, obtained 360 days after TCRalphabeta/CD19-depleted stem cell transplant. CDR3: CASKAGTGYTGELFF. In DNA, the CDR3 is TGTGCCAGCAAGGCAGGGACAGGGTACACCGGGGAGCTGTTTTTT.